This record looks at one T cell receptor (beta chain) sequence and its context. As processed by the authors: Nucleated cell counts were estimated from reference gene primer amplification. TCRdb's table, derived via immunoSEQ multiplex PCR, lists solely in-frame clones and lacks some. That table gives V, J and clone size, and the DNA gave D and trimming. The sample yields around 160,000 clones, about 82% seen once. This record comes from a study of blood T cell repertoires in COVID-19. Unmatched junction bases numbered 5, after V lost 0 bases and J lost 3 bases. Germline values: CDR1 ENHRY, CDR2 SYGVKD. The CDR3 has 15 residues.

The sequencing input was peripheral blood. The source of this sequence is a woman between 35 and 50 years old with active or convalescent COVID-19. V and J are TRBV10-3 and TRBJ2-7, with TRBD1 identical over 7 bases. The CDR3 loop is CAISESGAGGYEQYF. CDR3 sequence (DNA): TGTGCCATCAGTGAGTCCGGGGCAGGGGGCTACGAGCAGTACTTC.